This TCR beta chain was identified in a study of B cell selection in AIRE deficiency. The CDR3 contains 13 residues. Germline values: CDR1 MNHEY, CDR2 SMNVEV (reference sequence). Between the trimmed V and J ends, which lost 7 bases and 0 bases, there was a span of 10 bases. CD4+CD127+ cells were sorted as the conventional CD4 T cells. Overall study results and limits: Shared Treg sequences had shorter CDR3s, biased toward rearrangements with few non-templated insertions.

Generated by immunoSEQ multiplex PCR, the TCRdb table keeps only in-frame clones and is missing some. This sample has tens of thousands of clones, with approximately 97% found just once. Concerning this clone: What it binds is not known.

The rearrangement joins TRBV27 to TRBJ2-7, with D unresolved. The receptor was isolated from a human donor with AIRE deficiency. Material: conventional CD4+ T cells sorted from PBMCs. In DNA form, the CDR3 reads TGTGCCAGCATAGATTCCTACTCCTACGAGCAGTACTTC. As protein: CASIDSYSYEQYF.